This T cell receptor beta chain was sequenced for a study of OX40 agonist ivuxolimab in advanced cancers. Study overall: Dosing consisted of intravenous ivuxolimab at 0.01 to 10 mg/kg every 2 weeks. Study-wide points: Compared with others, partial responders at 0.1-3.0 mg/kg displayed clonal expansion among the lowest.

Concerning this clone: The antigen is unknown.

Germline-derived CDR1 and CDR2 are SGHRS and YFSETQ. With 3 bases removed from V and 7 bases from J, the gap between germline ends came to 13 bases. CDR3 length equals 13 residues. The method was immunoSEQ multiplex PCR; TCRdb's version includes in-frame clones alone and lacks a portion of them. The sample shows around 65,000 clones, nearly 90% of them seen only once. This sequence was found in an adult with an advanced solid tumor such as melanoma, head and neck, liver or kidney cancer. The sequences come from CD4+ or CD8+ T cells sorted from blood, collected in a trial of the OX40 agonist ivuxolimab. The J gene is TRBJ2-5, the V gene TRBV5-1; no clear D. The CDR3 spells CASSSQTPGTQYF. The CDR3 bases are TGCGCCAGCAGCTCTCAGACTCCAGGGACCCAGTACTTC.